A single sample is the source of the 25 T cell receptor beta chains below, sequenced in a study of blood T cell repertoires in COVID-19. The method was immunoSEQ multiplex PCR; TCRdb's version includes in-frame clones alone and lacks a portion of them. Among about 310,000 clones listed, more than 70% were seen once. Sequencing was performed on peripheral blood. The receptors were sampled from a woman aged 50 to 65 who had recovered from COVID-19.

The chain carries TRBV5-1 and TRBJ2-7; tentative D call: TRBD1 (5 bases). Germline values: CDR1 SGHRS, CDR2 YFSETQ. V lost 2 bases to trimming and J lost 2 bases, with 14 bases between them. The CDR3 has 15 residues. The CDR3 DNA is TGCGCCAGCAGCTTCTGGGCAGGGAACCCCTACGAGCAGTACTTC. Its translation: CASSFWAGNPYEQYF.

The CDR3 protein is CAWSVSRNHSPLHF. CDR3 sequence (DNA): TGTGCCTGGAGTGTAAGCAGGAACCATTCACCCCTCCACTTT. V usage is TRBV30 and J usage is TRBJ1-6; no clear D gene. The CDR3 consists of 14 residues. With 0 bases removed from V and 8 bases from J, the gap between germline ends came to 11 bases. In germline, CDR1 is GTSNPN, CDR2 SVGIG (reference sequence).

This chain uses TRBV28 with TRBJ2-3; weak D call: TRBD1 (5 bases). Trimming removed 2 bases at V and 0 bases at J, with 15 bases between. Germline assignment: CDR1 MDHEN and CDR2 SYDVKM. The CDR3 is 17 residues long. In DNA, the CDR3 is TGTGCCAGCAGTTTAGGGGCTGGGGCTCCTAGCACAGATACGCAGTATTTT. Translation gives CASSLGAGAPSTDTQYF.

The chain couples TRBV10-3 to TRBJ1-1; a possible D gene is TRBD1 (5 bases). Germline V lookup: CDR1 ENHRY, CDR2 SYGVKD. The CDR3 is made up of 14 amino acids. Trimming stripped 6 bases from V and 1 base from J, with 12 bases between. The CDR3 loop reads CAIRDTFWNTEAFF. Written as DNA, the CDR3 is TGTGCCATCAGGGACACCTTCTGGAACACTGAAGCTTTCTTT.

The chain links TRBV6-6 to TRBJ2-5, with 9 bases that match TRBD1. The CDR3 contains 16 residues. Per the germline V gene, CDR1 is MNHNY and CDR2 is SVGAGI (reference sequence). V was clipped by 6 bases and J by 5 bases; unmatched bases: 13. As DNA, the CDR3 is TGTGCCAGCAGCCCGCCCCGGGACAGGGTGTGGGAGACCCAGTACTTC. This codes for CASSPPRDRVWETQYF.

A single count supports this clone. V is TRBV5-1 and J is TRBJ1-1; 7 nucleotides align to TRBD1. Trimming removed 0 bases from V and 5 bases from J; junction bases left unmatched: 4. Germline lookup yields CDR1 SGHRS and CDR2 YFSETQ. This CDR3 has 14 amino acids. CDR3 DNA: TGCGCCAGCAGCTTGGGACAGGGAGGTACTGAAGCTTTCTTT. Protein: CASSLGQGGTEAFF.

This sequence joins TRBV20-1 and TRBJ1-2; a weak D match, TRBD1 (5 bases). V lost 3 bases, J lost 11 bases, and 19 bases lay in between. The germline V gene encodes CDR1 DFQATT and CDR2 SNEGSKA (reference sequence). This CDR3 comprises 13 residues. The CDR3 protein is CSASRGTRTAYTF. CDR3 DNA sequence: TGCAGTGCTAGTAGGGGCACACGGACGGCTTACACCTTC.

V usage is TRBV7-2 and J usage is TRBJ2-1, with 8 bases identical to TRBD2. The V gene end was trimmed by 5 bases and the J gene end by 6 bases; junction bases not matched to a gene: 6. The CDR3 runs to 14 residues. CDR1 is SGHTA, CDR2 FQGNSA, per germline. In DNA, the CDR3 is TGTGCCAGCAGCAGAGGACTAGCCCCCAATGAGCAGTTCTTC. Protein: CASSRGLAPNEQFF.

This chain links TRBV6-5 with TRBJ1-6, with 7 nucleotides matching TRBD1. Germline trimming cut 6 bases from V and 7 bases from J; bases unmatched to any gene: 3. Germline CDR1 is MNHEY and CDR2 is SVGAGI. The length of the CDR3 is 13 residues. CDR3 DNA: TGTGCCAGCAGACAGGGGAAAAATTCACCCCTCCACTTT. Translated: CASRQGKNSPLHF.

This clone was detected only once. This chain uses TRBV19 with TRBJ2-3; possible D gene TRBD1, 6 bases. The CDR3 length is 17 residues. Trimming took off 2 bases at V and 2 bases at J, with 17 bases between the two ends. Per the germline V gene, CDR1 is LNHDA and CDR2 is SQIVND (reference sequence). The CDR3 DNA reads TGTGCCAGTAGTATATACCCGCCTAGGGGGAACACAGATACGCAGTATTTT. Encoded protein: CASSIYPPRGNTDTQYF.

The chain couples TRBV20-1 to TRBJ2-7; D is possibly TRBD2 (7 bases). Deletions cut 3 bases from V and 6 bases from J, with 18 bases between. Germline V gene data show CDR1 as DFQATT and CDR2 as SNEGSKA (reference sequence). The length of the CDR3 is 14 residues. The CDR3 loop reads CSASRGRAAVEQYF. The CDR3 DNA reads TGCAGTGCTAGTAGGGGGAGGGCCGCGGTCGAGCAGTACTTC.

The chain uses TRBV4-3 and TRBJ2-2; 8 positions match TRBD2. Germline CDR1 LGHNA, CDR2 YSLEER. V shed 0 bases, J shed 5 bases, and the junction held 2 bases outside the gene matches. This CDR3 has 15 amino acids. This chain's CDR3 is CASSQEGGRTGELFF. CDR3 nucleotide sequence: TGCGCCAGCAGCCAAGAAGGCGGGAGGACCGGGGAGCTGTTTTTT.

The rearrangement joins TRBV19 to TRBJ1-1; weak D call: TRBD1 (6 bases). The CDR3 length is 14 residues. Deletions cut 6 bases from V and 1 base from J, with 12 bases between. The germline V gene encodes CDR1 LNHDA and CDR2 SQIVND (reference sequence). CDR3 DNA sequence: TGTGCCAGTAGCACGAAACAGGGGAACACTGAAGCTTTCTTT. As protein: CASSTKQGNTEAFF.

This rearrangement joins TRBV28 to TRBJ1-5; a weak D match, TRBD1 (6 bases). CDR1 MDHEN and CDR2 SYDVKM come from the germline V gene. V lost 5 bases and J 15 bases, leaving 17 bases between the germline ends. The CDR3 totals 12 residues. The CDR3 is CASSPPQGWGHF. The CDR3 DNA follows: TGTGCCAGCAGTCCACCCCAGGGGTGGGGGCATTTT.

This chain links TRBV1 with TRBJ1-6; the D call TRBD1 from the table was never checked on the DNA. TRBV1 is a pseudogene locus. CDR3 length equals 23 residues. CDR3 in amino acids: CTSGVDSSTGRRSVSSYNSPLHF. The CDR3 region has the DNA TGCACCAGCGGCGTTGACAGTTCAACGGGTCGGAGATCGGTTAGCTCCTATAATTCACCCCTCCACTTT.

CDR3 protein: CASSENTRAGNEQYF. CDR3 coding DNA: TGTGCCAGCAGCGAAAACACACGGGCGGGGAACGAGCAGTACTTC. The V and J genes are TRBV7-9 and TRBJ2-7; perhaps TRBD2 as D (6 bases). This CDR3 comprises 15 residues. Germline loops: CDR1 SEHNR, CDR2 FQNEAQ (reference sequence). With 5 bases removed from V and 5 bases from J, the gap between germline ends came to 19 bases.

The rearrangement joins TRBV12-3 or TRBV12-4 to TRBJ1-1; D remains unclear. The CDR3 is 13 amino acids. V lost 3 bases, J lost 4 bases, and 9 bases lay in between. CDR3 DNA sequence: TGTGCCAGCAGTTTTCGTCGAGGCACTGAAGCTTTCTTT. Translation: CASSFRRGTEAFF.

The J gene is TRBJ1-2, the V gene TRBV11-2; possibly TRBD1 for D (5 bases). The CDR3 covers 15 residues. The germline V and J ends were trimmed by 0 bases and 8 bases, with 16 bases remaining between them. From germline, CDR1 is SGHAT and CDR2 FQNNGV. CDR3 bases: TGTGCCAGCAGCTTAGATAATTCGGGGGGTAGGGGCTACACCTTC. Translated, it gives CASSLDNSGGRGYTF.

This chain uses TRBV7-2 with TRBJ2-1; 8 bases fit TRBD1. Germline V gene data show CDR1 as SGHTA and CDR2 as FQGNSA. V lost 5 bases, J lost 9 bases, and 18 bases stayed unmatched. The CDR3 totals 17 residues. The DNA of the CDR3 is TGTGCCAGCAGCCTCCTGCCATCGGGGCAGGGGGCTGGTGAGCAGTTCTTC. It yields the protein CASSLLPSGQGAGEQFF.

The genes are TRBV19 and TRBJ2-7; D possibly corresponds to TRBD1 (5 bases). This CDR3 has 15 amino acids. V lost 5 bases to trimming and J lost 6 bases, with 20 bases between them. Germline CDR1 reads LNHDA; CDR2 reads SQIVND (reference sequence). The CDR3 DNA is TGTGCCAGTAGTGCGCAGGGCAGGCCCTTCTTCGAGCAGTACTTC. Protein product: CASSAQGRPFFEQYF.

J is TRBJ2-1 and V is TRBV7-7; 9 bases agree with TRBD2. The V and J ends lost 2 bases and 4 bases, in that order; junction bases with no gene match: 6. In germline, CDR1 is SSHAT, CDR2 FNYEAQ (reference sequence). There are 16 residues in the CDR3. Written as DNA, the CDR3 is TGTGCCAGCAGCTTAAGGCGGGGGGGCTCGTACAATGAGCAGTTCTTC. It codes for CASSLRRGGSYNEQFF.

CDR3 residues: CASSFRGGPYEQYF. CDR3 in DNA: TGTGCCAGCAGTTTCCGGGGGGGACCCTACGAGCAGTACTTC. The chain employs TRBV6-6 and TRBJ2-7, with 8 bases identical to TRBD2. The V gene's germline CDR1 is MNHNY and CDR2 SVGAGI (reference sequence). J lost 2 bases, V lost 4 bases, and 4 bases had no gene match. This CDR3 comprises 14 residues.

The V and J genes are TRBV19 and TRBJ2-7; TRBD1 agrees at 8 bases. This CDR3 is built from 14 residues. Germline CDR1 LNHDA, CDR2 SQIVND (reference sequence). V trimming: 6 bases; J trimming: 3 bases; junction bases outside the gene matches: 7. CDR3 nucleotide sequence: TGTGCCAGTAGCCCCGGGACAGGATTCTACGAGCAGTACTTC. Its translation: CASSPGTGFYEQYF.

The chain couples TRBV7-2 to TRBJ2-1, with D possibly matching TRBD1 (5 bases). Trimming pared 1 base from V and 6 bases from J, leaving 10 bases between. The germline gives CDR1 SGHTA, CDR2 FQGNSA. This CDR3 is 14 amino acids long. The CDR3 nucleotides read TGTGCCAGCAGCTTAGTTCAGGGTCCCAATGAGCAGTTCTTC. Its translation is CASSLVQGPNEQFF.

This chain connects TRBV6-5 to TRBJ2-1; 10 bases map to TRBD1. Germline CDR1 MNHEY, CDR2 SVGAGI. This CDR3 has 15 amino acids. V shed 6 bases, J shed 6 bases, and the junction held 8 bases outside the gene matches. The CDR3 DNA follows: TGTGCCAGCAGACCCGGACAGGGGGTAACCAATGAGCAGTTCTTC. Protein: CASRPGQGVTNEQFF.